Reported below is one T cell receptor (beta chain). The data were taken from a study of type 1 regulatory T cells. The CDR3 has 17 residues. V lost 3 bases and J lost 8; bases outside the gene matches: 17. CDR1 and CDR2 (germline): MGHRA, YSYEKL. One entry per CDR3 protein, called by TCRdb with MiXCR from the reads. The data show approximately 97,000 distinct CDR3 sequences, with around 30% seen just once and less than 2.5% held by the top ten. The sequencing input was CD4+ T cells, either the whole sample or a sorted fraction (not recorded which). The sequence was obtained from a human donor in good health. The chain recombines TRBV4-1 with TRBJ1-2, with 8 bases fitting TRBD1. In nucleotides, the CDR3 is TGCGCCAGCAGCCACCTCGGACAGGGAGGGCACCGGGGAGGCTACACCTTC. Its translation: CASSHLGQGGHRGGYTF.